This entry lists 7 T cell receptor beta chains sequenced from one sample in a study of response to subunit inactivated influenza vaccine. TCRdb called the RT-PCR reads again in MiXCR, with one record for every CDR3 protein. The sample has 500,000 to 550,000 distinct CDR3 sequences; around 7.7% are singletons. Sequencing was performed on PBMCs from blood, taken roughly 24 months after vaccination. The receptors were gathered from a man aged 50-75 years who received an inactivated influenza vaccine.

The V call is TRBV5-6, the J call TRBJ1-5, with TRBD1 identical over 8 bases. V trimming: 1 base; J trimming: 7 bases; junction bases outside the gene matches: 7. The CDR3 consists of 15 residues. CDR1 and CDR2 from the germline V gene are SGHDT and YYEEEE. The CDR3 DNA reads as TGTGCCAGCAGCTTGTTGGACAGGGCAGGGCAGCCCCAGCATTTT. Amino acids: CASSLLDRAGQPQHF.

This clonotype was seen repeatedly, ten times or more. J is TRBJ2-2 and V is TRBV6-5, with D perhaps matching TRBD1 or TRBD2 (5 bases each). The CDR3 covers 17 residues. The ends were cut back, 2 bases at V and 5 bases at J, with 18 bases in the middle. Germline-derived CDR1 and CDR2 are MNHEY and SVGAGI. CDR3 bases: TGTGCCAGCAGTTACCCCTCGGCAGGGTCGGGGACCGGGGAGCTGTTTTTT. Its protein is CASSYPSAGSGTGELFF.

The chain is built from TRBV4-3 and TRBJ1-4, with no clear D. Trimming cost V 0 bases and J 0 bases, with 14 bases left between them. Germline-derived CDR1 and CDR2 are LGHNA and YSLEER. This CDR3 contains 18 residues. The CDR3 reads CASSQERTLIATNEKLFF. The CDR3, as DNA: TGCGCCAGCAGCCAAGAAAGAACGCTGATCGCAACTAATGAAAAACTGTTTTTT.

The V call is TRBV4-3, the J call TRBJ2-2; 8 nucleotides line up with TRBD2. The junction had 3 bases not matched to a gene; V was cut back by 1 base and J by 5 bases. The germline V gene encodes CDR1 LGHNA and CDR2 YSLEER. The CDR3 spans 15 residues. The CDR3 loop is CASSQAGLETGELFF. The CDR3 DNA reads as TGCGCCAGCAGCCAAGCGGGACTAGAAACCGGGGAGCTGTTTTTT.

This clonotype was observed a few times. The V gene is TRBV6-2 or TRBV6-3, the J gene TRBJ2-7; 10 bases match TRBD2. In germline, CDR1 is MNHEY, CDR2 SVGEGT. V dropped 2 bases and J dropped 0; count of bases not matched to a gene: 16. This CDR3 spans 20 amino acids. CDR3 residues: CASSYTIAASGSMFSYEQYF. Here the CDR3 DNA reads TGTGCCAGCAGTTACACTATAGCGGCTAGCGGGAGTATGTTCTCCTACGAGCAGTACTTC.

This clonotype was observed a few times. The rearrangement links TRBV20-1 to TRBJ1-5, with 7 bases that match TRBD1. CDR3 length: 15 amino acids. Per germline, CDR1 DFQATT and CDR2 SNEGSKA (reference sequence). Trimming removed 0 bases from V and 8 bases from J; junction bases left unmatched: 10. CDR3 nucleotide sequence: TGCAGTGCTAGAGATTTCGCCAGGGGGGTTGAGCCCCAGCATTTT. Its translation: CSARDFARGVEPQHF.

This clonotype was seen a handful of times. CDR3 amino acids: CAIRTGGDMNTEAFF. For the CDR3, the DNA is TGTGCCATTCGGACAGGAGGAGACATGAACACTGAAGCTTTCTTT. This chain connects TRBV10-3 to TRBJ1-1; 7 nucleotides agree with TRBD1. The germline CDR1 and CDR2 sequences are ENHRY and SYGVKD. This CDR3 is 15 amino acids long. Unmatched junction bases numbered 10, after V lost 9 bases and J lost 0 bases.